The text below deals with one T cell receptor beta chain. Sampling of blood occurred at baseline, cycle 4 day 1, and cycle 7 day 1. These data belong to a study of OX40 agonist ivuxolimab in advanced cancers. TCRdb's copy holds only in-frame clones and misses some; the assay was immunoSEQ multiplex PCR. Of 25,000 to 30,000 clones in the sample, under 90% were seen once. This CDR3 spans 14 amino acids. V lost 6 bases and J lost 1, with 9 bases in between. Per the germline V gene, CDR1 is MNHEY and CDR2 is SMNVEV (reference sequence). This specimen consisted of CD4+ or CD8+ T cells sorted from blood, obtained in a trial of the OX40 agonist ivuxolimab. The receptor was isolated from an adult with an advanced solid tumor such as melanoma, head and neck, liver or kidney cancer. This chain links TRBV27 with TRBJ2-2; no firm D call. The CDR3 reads CASSRMGNTGELFF. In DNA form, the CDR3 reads TGTGCCAGCAGCCGAATGGGGAACACCGGGGAGCTGTTTTTT.